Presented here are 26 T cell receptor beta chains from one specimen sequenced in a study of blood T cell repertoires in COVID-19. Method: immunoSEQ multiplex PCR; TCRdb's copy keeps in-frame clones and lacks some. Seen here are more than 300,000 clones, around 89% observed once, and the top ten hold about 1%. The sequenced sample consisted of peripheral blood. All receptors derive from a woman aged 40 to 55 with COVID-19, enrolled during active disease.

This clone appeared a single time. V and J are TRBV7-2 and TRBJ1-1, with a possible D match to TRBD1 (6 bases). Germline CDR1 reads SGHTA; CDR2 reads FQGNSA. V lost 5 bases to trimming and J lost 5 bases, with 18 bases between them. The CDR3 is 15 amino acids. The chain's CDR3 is CASSLEQGRETEAFF. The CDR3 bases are TGTGCCAGCAGCCTCGAACAGGGCCGTGAAACTGAAGCTTTCTTT. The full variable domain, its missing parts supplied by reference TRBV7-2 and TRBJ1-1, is GAGVSQSPSNKVTEKGKDVELRCDPISGHTALYWYRQSLGQGLEFLIYFQGNSAPDKSGLPSDRFSAERTGGSVSTLTIQRTQQEDSAVYLCASSLEQGRETEAFFGQGTRLTVV.

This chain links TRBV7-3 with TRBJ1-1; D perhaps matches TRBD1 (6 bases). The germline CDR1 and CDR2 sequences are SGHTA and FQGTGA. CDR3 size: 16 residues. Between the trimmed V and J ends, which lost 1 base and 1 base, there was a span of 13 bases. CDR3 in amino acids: CASSLSPGEGNTEAFF. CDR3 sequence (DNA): TGTGCCAGCAGCTTAAGTCCAGGGGAAGGGAACACTGAAGCTTTCTTT.

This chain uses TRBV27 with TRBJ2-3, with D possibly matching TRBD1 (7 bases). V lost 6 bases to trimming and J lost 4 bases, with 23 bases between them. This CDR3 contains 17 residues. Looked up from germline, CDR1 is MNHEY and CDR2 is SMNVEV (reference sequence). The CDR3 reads CASSPVVRRGPADTQYF. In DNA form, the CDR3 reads TGTGCCAGCAGCCCGGTAGTGAGGAGGGGGCCCGCAGATACGCAGTATTTT.

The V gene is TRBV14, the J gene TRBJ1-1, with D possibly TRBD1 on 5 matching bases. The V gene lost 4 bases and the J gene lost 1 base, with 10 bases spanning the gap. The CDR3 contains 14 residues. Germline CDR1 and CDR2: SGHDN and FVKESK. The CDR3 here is CASSRDRGNTEAFF. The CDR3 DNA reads TGTGCCAGCAGCCGAGACAGAGGGAACACTGAAGCTTTCTTT.

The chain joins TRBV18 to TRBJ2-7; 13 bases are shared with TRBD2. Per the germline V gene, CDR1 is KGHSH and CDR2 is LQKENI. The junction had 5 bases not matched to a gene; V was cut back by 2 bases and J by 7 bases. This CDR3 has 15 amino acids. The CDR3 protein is CASSPGGLAGREQYF. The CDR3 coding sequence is TGTGCCAGCTCACCAGGGGGACTAGCGGGAAGGGAGCAGTACTTC.

CDR3 sequence reads: CASSPYRGAGEKLFF. As DNA, the CDR3 is TGTGCCAGTAGTCCTTACAGGGGAGCAGGAGAAAAACTGTTTTTT. The rearrangement joins TRBV19 to TRBJ1-4; 7 positions agree with TRBD1. Germline CDR1 reads LNHDA; CDR2 reads SQIVND (reference sequence). This CDR3 is built from 15 residues. Germline trimming cut 5 bases from V and 8 bases from J; bases unmatched to any gene: 11.

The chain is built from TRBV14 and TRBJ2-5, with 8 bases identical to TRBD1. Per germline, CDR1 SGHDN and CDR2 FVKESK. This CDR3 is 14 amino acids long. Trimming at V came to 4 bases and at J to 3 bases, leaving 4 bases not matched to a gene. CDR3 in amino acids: CASSPGQAEETQYF. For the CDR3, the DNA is TGTGCCAGCAGCCCGGGACAGGCGGAAGAGACCCAGTACTTC.

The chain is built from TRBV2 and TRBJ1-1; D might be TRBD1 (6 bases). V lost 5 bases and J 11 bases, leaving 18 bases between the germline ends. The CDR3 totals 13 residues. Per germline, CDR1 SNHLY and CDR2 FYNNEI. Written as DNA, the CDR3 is TGTGCCAGCAGTCAGAACAGGGTTCCCCTTGCTTTCTTT. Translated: CASSQNRVPLAFF.

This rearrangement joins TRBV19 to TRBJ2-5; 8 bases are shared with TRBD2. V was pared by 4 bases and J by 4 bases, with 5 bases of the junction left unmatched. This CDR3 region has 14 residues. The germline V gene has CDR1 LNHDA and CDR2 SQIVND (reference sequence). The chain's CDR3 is CASSNPGGGETQYF. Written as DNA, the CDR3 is TGTGCCAGTAGTAACCCGGGGGGGGGAGAGACCCAGTACTTC.

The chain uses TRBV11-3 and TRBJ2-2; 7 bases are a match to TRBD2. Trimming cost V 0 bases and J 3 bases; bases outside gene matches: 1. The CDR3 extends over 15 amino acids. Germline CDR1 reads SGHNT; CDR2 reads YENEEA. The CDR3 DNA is TGTGCCAGCAGCTTAGAAGGGAGGGACACCGGGGAGCTGTTTTTT. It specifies CASSLEGRDTGELFF.

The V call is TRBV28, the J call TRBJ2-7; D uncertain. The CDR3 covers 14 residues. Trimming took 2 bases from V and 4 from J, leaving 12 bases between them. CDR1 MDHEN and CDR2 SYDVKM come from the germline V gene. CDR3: CASSLVMRRYEQYF. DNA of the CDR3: TGTGCCAGCAGTTTAGTCATGCGCAGGTACGAGCAGTACTTC. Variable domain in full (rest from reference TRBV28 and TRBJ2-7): DVKVTQSSRYLVKRTGEKVFLECVQDMDHENMFWYRQDPGLGLRLIYFSYDVKMKEKGDIPEGYSVSREKKERFSLILESASTNQTSMYLCASSLVMRRYEQYFGPGTRLTVT.

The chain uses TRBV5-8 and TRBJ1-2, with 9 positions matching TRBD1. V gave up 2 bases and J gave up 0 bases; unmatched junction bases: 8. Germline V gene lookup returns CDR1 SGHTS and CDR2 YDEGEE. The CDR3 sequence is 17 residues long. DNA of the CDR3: TGTGCCAGCAGCTTACTGGACAGGGGATATCCTAACTATGGCTACACCTTC. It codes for CASSLLDRGYPNYGYTF.

This CDR3 is CASSDPTLGQGASPLHF. CDR3 DNA sequence: TGTGCCAGCAGTGACCCTACTTTGGGACAGGGGGCTTCACCCCTCCACTTT. J is TRBJ1-6 and V is TRBV6-2 or TRBV6-3; 12 positions match TRBD1. After removal of 5 bases from V and 9 bases from J, the junction contained 11 bases not matched to a gene. The CDR3 extends over 17 amino acids. The V gene's germline CDR1 is MNHEY and CDR2 SVGEGT.

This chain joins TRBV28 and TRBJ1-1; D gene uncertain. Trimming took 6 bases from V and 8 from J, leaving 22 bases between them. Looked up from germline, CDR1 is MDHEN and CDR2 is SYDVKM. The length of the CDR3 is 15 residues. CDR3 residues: CASRMQDRGLREAFF. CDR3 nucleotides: TGTGCCAGCAGAATGCAGGACCGGGGTTTACGGGAAGCTTTCTTT.

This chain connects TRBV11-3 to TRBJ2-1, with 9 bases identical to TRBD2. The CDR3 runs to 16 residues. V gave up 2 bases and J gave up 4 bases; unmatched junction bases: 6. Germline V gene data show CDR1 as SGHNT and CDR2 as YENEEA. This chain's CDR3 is CASSLKRLAAYNEQFF. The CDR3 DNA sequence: TGTGCCAGCAGCTTAAAGCGACTAGCGGCATACAATGAGCAGTTCTTC. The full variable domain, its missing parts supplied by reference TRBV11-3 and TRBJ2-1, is EAGVVQSPRYKIIEKKQPVAFWCNPISGHNTLYWYLQNLGQGPELLIRYENEEAVDDSQLPKDRFSAERLKGVDSTLKIQPAELGDSAVYLCASSLKRLAAYNEQFFGPGTRLTVL.

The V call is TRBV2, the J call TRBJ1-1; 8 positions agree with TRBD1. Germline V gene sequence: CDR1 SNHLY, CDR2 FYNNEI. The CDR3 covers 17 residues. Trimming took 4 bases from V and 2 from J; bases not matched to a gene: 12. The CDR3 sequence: CASSVPHTGGLNTEAFF. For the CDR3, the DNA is TGTGCCAGCAGTGTCCCCCATACAGGGGGATTAAACACTGAAGCTTTCTTT. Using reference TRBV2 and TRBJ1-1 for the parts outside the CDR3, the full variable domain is EPEVTQTPSHQVTQMGQEVILRCVPISNHLYFYWYRQILGQKVEFLVSFYNNEISEKSEIFDDQFSVERPDGSNFTLKIRSTKLEDSAMYFCASSVPHTGGLNTEAFFGQGTRLTVV.

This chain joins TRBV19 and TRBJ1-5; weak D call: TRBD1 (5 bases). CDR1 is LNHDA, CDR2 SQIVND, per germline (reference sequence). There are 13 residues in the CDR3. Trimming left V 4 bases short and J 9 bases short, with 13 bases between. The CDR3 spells CASSTDKAGPQHF. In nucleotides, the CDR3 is TGTGCCAGTAGTACGGACAAGGCTGGGCCCCAGCATTTT.

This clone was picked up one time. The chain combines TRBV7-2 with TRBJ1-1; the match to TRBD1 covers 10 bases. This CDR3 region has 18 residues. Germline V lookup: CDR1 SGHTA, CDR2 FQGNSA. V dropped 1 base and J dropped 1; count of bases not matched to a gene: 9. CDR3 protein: CASSLVGTGARPNTEAFF. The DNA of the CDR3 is TGTGCCAGCAGCTTAGTTGGGACAGGGGCCCGACCGAACACTGAAGCTTTCTTT.

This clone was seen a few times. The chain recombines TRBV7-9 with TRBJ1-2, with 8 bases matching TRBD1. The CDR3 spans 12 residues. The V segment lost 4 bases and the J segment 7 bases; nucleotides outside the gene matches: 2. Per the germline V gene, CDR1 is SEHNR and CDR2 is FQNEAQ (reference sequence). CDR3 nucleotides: TGTGCCAGCAGCTCCCAGGGGGCTGGCTACACCTTC. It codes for CASSSQGAGYTF. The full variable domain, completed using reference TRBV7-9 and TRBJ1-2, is DTGVSQNPRHKITKRGQNVTFRCDPISEHNRLYWYRQTLGQGPEFLTYFQNEAQLEKSRLLSDRFSAERPKGSFSTLEIQRTEQGDSAMYLCASSSQGAGYTFGSGTRLTVV.

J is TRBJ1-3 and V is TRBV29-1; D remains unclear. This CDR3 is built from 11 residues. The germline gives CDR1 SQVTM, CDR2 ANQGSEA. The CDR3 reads CGGGQLNTIYF. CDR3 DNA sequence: TGCGGAGGTGGGCAGTTAAACACCATATATTTT.

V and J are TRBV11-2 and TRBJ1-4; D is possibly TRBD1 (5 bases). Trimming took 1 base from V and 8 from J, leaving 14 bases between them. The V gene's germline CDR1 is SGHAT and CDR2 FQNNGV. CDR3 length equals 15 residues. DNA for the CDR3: TGTGCCAGCAGCTTAGCGGGGGGGTCGGTGGAAAAACTGTTTTTT. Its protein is CASSLAGGSVEKLFF.

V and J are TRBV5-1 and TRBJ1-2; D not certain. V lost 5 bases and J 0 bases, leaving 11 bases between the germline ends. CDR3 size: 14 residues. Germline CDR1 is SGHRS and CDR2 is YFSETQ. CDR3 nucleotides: TGCGCCAGCAGACCACAGCCGACTAACTATGGCTACACCTTC. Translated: CASRPQPTNYGYTF.

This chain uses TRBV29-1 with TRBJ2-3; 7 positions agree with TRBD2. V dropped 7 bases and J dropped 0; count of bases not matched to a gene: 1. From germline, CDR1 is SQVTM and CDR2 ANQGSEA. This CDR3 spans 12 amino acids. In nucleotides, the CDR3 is TGCAGCGGGCGGGAGAGCACAGATACGCAGTATTTT. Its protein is CSGRESTDTQYF.

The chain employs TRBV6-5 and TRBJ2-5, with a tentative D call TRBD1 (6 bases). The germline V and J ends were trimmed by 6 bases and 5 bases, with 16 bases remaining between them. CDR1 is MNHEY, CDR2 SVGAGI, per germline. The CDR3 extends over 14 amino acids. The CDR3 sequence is CASRPLSQGETQYF. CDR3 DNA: TGTGCCAGCAGGCCTCTCTCCCAGGGGGAGACCCAGTACTTC.

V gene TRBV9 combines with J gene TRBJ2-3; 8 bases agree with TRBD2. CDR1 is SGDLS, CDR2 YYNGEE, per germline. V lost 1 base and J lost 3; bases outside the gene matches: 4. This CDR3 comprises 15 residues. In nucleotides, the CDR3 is TGTGCCAGCAGCGTATGGGGACTAGGGACAGATACGCAGTATTTT. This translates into CASSVWGLGTDTQYF. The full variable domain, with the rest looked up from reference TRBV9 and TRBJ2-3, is DSGVTQTPKHLITATGQRVTLRCSPRSGDLSVYWYQQSLDQGLQFLIQYYNGEERAKGNILERFSAQQFPDLHSELNLSSLELGDSALYFCASSVWGLGTDTQYFGPGTRLTVL.

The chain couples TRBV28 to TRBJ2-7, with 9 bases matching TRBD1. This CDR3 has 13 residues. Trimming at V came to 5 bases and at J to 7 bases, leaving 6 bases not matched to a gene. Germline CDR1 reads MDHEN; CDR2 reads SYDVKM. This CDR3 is CASSPETGGEQYF. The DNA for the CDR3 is TGTGCCAGCAGTCCAGAGACAGGGGGTGAGCAGTACTTC.